Here is one T cell receptor (beta chain) with its context. Its antigen is not known. The sample originates from a study of OX40 agonist ivuxolimab in advanced cancers. General study findings and limits: At 0.1 to 3.0 mg/kg and by week 6, clonal expansion occurred in CD4+ and CD8+ blood T cells.

Profiling relied on immunoSEQ multiplex PCR, and the TCRdb table lists in-frame clones only, not all of them. The sample has almost 90,000 clones; around 87% are singletons. Germline CDR1 MNHEY, CDR2 SVGAGI. The CDR3 covers 14 residues. V was trimmed by 5 bases and J by 3 bases, leaving 10 bases between them. The rearrangement joins TRBV6-5 to TRBJ2-2; maybe TRBD1 (6 bases). The sample in question was CD4+ or CD8+ T cells sorted from blood, obtained in a trial of the OX40 agonist ivuxolimab. The origin of this receptor is an adult with an advanced solid tumor such as melanoma, head and neck, liver or kidney cancer. CDR3 sequence (DNA): TGTGCCAGCAGTCCGGGACAACACACCGGGGAGCTGTTTTTT. This sequence encodes CASSPGQHTGELFF.